This T cell receptor beta chain was retrieved from a study of shared clonotypes between healthy human individuals. General study findings and limits: How much donors shared clonotypes was expected to be affected by sequencing depth.

About this clone itself: Its specificity is unknown.

Produced via immunoSEQ multiplex PCR; TCRdb's table is partial and in-frame only. The data contain about 2 million clones, about 95% of them seen just once; the ten biggest clones take up approximately 1.2%. The V gene lost 0 bases and the J gene lost 5 bases, with 3 bases spanning the gap. The CDR3 totals 12 residues. Germline CDR1 reads SGHNT; CDR2 reads YYREEE (reference sequence). Naive CD8 isolation took CD45RO-negative cells positively selected for CCR7 and excluded terminally differentiated effector memory CD45RA+ cells. The receptor was derived from a man aged 18 to 30 in good health. The rearrangement uses TRBV5-4 and TRBJ2-1; D remains unclear. The material sequenced was naive CD8+ T cells sorted from blood. This chain's CDR3 is CASSLEDNEQFF. The CDR3 DNA reads TGTGCCAGCAGCTTGGAAGACAATGAGCAGTTCTTC.